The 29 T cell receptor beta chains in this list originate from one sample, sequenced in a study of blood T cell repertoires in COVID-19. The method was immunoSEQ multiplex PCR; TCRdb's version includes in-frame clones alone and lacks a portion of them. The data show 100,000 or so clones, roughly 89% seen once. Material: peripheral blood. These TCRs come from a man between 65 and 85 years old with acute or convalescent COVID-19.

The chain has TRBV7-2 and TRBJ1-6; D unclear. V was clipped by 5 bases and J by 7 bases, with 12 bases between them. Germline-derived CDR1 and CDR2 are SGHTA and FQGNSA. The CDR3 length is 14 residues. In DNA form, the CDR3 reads TGTGCCAGCAGCCCCCAGGTGGCCAATTCACCCCTCCACTTT. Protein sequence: CASSPQVANSPLHF.

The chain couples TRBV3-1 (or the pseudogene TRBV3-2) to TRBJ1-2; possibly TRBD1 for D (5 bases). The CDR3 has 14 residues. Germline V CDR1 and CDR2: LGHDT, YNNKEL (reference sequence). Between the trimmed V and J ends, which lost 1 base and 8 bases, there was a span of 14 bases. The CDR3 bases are TGTGCCAGCAGCCAAGGACAGCCTACCGGGGGCTACACCTTC. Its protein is CASSQGQPTGGYTF.

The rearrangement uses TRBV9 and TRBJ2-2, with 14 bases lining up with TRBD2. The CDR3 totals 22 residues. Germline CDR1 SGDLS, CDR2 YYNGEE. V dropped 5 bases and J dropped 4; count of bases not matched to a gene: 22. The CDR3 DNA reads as TGTGCCAGCAGTATTATGGGCCCCGGGACTAGCGGGAGTCACATAGGCACCGGGGAGCTGTTTTTT. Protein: CASSIMGPGTSGSHIGTGELFF.

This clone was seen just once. CDR3: CAISEQSSIRGYTF. Here the CDR3 DNA reads TGTGCCATCAGTGAGCAGAGTAGCATACGGGGCTACACCTTC. This chain joins TRBV10-3 and TRBJ1-2; D is unresolved. The CDR3 runs to 14 residues. Germline V gene data show CDR1 as ENHRY and CDR2 as SYGVKD. V lost 2 bases and J lost 8, with 15 bases in between.

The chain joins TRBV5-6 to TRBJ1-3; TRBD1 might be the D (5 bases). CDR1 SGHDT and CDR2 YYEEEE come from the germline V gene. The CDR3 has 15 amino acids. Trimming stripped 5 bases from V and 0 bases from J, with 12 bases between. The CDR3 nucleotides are TGTGCCAGCAGTTCAGGGCCTAACTCTGGAAACACCATATATTTT. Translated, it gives CASSSGPNSGNTIYF. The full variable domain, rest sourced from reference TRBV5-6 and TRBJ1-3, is DAGVTQSPTHLIKTRGQQVTLRCSPKSGHDTVSWYQQALGQGPQFIFQYYEEEERQRGNFPDRFSGHQFPNYSSELNVNALLLGDSALYLCASSSGPNSGNTIYFGEGSWLTVV.

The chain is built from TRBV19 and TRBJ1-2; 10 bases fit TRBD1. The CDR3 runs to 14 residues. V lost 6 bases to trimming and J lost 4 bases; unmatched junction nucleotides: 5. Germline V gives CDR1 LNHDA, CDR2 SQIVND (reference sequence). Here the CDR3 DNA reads TGTGCCAGTAGCCGTGGACAGGGGGGCTATGGCTACACCTTC. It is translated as CASSRGQGGYGYTF.

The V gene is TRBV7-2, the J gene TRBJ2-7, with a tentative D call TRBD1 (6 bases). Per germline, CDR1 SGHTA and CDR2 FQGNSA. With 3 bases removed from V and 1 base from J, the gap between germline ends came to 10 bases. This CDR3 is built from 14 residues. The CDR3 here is CASSFDRFSYEQYF. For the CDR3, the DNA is TGTGCCAGCAGCTTTGACAGGTTTTCCTACGAGCAGTACTTC.

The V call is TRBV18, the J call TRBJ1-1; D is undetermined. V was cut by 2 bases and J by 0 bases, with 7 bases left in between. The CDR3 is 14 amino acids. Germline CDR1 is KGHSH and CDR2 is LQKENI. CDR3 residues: CASSPGQMNTEAFF. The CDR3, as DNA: TGTGCCAGCTCACCAGGGCAAATGAACACTGAAGCTTTCTTT.

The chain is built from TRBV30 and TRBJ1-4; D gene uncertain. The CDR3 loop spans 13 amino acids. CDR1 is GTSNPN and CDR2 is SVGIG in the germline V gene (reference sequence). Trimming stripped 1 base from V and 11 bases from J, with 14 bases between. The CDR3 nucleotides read TGTGCCTGGAGTGACGGCGGCACGGGGAAACTGTTTTTT. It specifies CAWSDGGTGKLFF.

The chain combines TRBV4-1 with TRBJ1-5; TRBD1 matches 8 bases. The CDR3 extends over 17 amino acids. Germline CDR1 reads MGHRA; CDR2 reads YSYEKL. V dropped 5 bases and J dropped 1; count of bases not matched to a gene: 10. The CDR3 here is CASSSTQGARSNQPQHF. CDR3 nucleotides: TGCGCCAGCAGCTCTACCCAGGGGGCGCGGAGCAATCAGCCCCAGCATTTT.

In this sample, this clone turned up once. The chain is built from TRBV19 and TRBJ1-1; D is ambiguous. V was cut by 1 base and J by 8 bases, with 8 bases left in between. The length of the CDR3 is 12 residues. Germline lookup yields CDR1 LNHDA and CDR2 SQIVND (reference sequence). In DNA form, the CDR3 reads TGTGCCAGTAGTATAGGACAAACCGAAGCTTTCTTT. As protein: CASSIGQTEAFF.

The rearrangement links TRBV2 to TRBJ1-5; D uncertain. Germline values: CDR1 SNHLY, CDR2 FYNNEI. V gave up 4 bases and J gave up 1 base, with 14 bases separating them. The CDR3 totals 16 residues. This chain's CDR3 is CASSGIQTASNQPQHF. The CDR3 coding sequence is TGTGCCAGCAGTGGTATTCAAACAGCCAGCAATCAGCCCCAGCATTTT.

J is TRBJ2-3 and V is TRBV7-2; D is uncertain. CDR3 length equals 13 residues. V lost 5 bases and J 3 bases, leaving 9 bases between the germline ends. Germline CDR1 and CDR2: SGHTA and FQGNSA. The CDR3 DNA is TGTGCCAGCAGCCCCCCGAGTACAGATACGCAGTATTTT. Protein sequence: CASSPPSTDTQYF.

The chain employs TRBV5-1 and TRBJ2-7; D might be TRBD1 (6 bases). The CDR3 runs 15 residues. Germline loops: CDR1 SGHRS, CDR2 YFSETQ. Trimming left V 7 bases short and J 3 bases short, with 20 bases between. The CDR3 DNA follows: TGCGCCAGCCGACCTCTCCAGGGGACCAACTACGAGCAGTACTTC. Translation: CASRPLQGTNYEQYF. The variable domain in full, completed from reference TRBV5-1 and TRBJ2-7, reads KAGVTQTPRYLIKTRGQQVTLSCSPISGHRSVSWYQQTPGQGLQFLFEYFSETQRNKGNFPGRFSGRQFSNSRSEMNVSTLELGDSALYLCASRPLQGTNYEQYFGPGTRLTVT.

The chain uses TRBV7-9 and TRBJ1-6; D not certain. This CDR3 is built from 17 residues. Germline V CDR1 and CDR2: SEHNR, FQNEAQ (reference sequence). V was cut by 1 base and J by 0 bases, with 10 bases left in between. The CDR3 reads CASSLDYGTSYNSPLHF. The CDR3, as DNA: TGTGCCAGCAGCTTAGATTATGGCACCTCCTATAATTCACCCCTCCACTTT.

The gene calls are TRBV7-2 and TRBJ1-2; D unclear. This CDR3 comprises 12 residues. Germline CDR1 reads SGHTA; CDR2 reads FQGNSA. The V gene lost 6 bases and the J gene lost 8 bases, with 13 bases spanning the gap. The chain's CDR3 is CASSSSLEGYTF. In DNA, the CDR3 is TGTGCCAGCAGTTCTAGCCTAGAGGGCTACACCTTC.

The DNA of the CDR3 is TGTGCCAGCAGTACTCAGGGGTCCTATCAGCCCCAGCATTTT. Encoded protein: CASSTQGSYQPQHF. The chain carries TRBV6-5 and TRBJ1-5, with D possibly being TRBD1 (6 bases). Trimming shortened V by 5 bases and J by 5 bases, and 13 bases separated the two germline ends. The CDR3 runs 14 residues. The germline CDR1 and CDR2 sequences are MNHEY and SVGAGI.

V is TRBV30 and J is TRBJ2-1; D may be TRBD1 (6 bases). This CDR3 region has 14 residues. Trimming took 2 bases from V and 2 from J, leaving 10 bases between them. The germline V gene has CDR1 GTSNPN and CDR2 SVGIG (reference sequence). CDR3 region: CAWSQGGTYNEQFF. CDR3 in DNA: TGTGCCTGGAGTCAAGGGGGAACCTACAATGAGCAGTTCTTC. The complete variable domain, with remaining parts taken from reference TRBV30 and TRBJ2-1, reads SQTIHQWPATLVQPVGSPLSLECTVEGTSNPNLYWYRQAAGRGLQLLFYSVGIGQISSEVPQNLSASRPQDRQFILSSKKLLLSDSGFYLCAWSQGGTYNEQFFGPGTRLTVL.

Written as DNA, the CDR3 is TGTGCCAGCAGCCTAGGACAGGGGGGATCACCCCAGCATTTT. It is translated as CASSLGQGGSPQHF. V usage is TRBV6-5 and J usage is TRBJ1-5; 10 nucleotides line up with TRBD1. Trimming took 6 bases from V and 10 from J; bases not matched to a gene: 9. Germline CDR1 is MNHEY and CDR2 is SVGAGI. The CDR3 consists of 14 residues.

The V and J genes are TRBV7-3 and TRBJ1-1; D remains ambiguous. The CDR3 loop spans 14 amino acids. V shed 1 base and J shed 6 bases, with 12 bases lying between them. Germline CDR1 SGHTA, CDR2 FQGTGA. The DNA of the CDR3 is TGTGCCAGCAGCTTAATAGGTGCGGAGTCTGAAGCTTTCTTT. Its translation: CASSLIGAESEAFF.

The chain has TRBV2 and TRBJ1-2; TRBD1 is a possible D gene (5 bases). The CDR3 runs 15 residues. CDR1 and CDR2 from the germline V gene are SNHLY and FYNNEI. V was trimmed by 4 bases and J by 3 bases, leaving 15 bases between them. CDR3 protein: CASSVDLSGDYGYTF. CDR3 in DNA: TGTGCCAGCAGTGTTGACTTGTCGGGGGACTATGGCTACACCTTC.

The CDR3 protein is CASSVGDSEAFF. CDR3 DNA sequence: TGTGCCAGCAGCGTAGGCGACAGTGAAGCTTTCTTT. The chain links TRBV9 to TRBJ1-1; possible D gene TRBD1, 5 bases. The V and J ends lost 0 bases and 7 bases respectively, with 7 bases between them. Per the germline V gene, CDR1 is SGDLS and CDR2 is YYNGEE. CDR3 length: 12 residues.

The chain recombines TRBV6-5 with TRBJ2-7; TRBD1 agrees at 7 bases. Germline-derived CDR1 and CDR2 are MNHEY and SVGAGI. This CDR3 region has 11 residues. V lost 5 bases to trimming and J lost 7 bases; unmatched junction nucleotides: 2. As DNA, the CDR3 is TGTGCCAGCAGTCGGGGACAGGAGCAGTACTTC. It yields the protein CASSRGQEQYF.

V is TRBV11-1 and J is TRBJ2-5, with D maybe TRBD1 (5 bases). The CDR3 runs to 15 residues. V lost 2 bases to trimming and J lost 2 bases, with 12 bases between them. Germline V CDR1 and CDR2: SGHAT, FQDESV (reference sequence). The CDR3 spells CASSLSFRVQETQYF. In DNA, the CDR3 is TGTGCCAGCAGCTTAAGTTTCAGGGTACAAGAGACCCAGTACTTC.

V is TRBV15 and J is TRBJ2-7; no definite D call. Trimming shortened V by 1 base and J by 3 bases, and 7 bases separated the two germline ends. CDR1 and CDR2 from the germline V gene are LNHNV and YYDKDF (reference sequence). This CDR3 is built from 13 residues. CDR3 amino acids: CATSRVVDYEQYF. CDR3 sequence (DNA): TGTGCCACCAGCAGAGTAGTCGACTACGAGCAGTACTTC.

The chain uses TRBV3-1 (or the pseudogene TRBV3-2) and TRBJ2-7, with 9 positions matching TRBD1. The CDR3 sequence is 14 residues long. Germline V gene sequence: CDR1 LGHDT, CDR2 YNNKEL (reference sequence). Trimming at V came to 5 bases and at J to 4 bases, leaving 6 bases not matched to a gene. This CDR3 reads CASSVSTGGYEQYF. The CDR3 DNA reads TGTGCCAGCAGCGTTTCGACAGGGGGATACGAGCAGTACTTC.

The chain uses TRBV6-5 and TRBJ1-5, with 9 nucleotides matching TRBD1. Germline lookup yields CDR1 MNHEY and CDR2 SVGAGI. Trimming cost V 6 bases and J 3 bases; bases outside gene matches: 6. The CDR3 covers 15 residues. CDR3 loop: CASSGTGGSNQPQHF. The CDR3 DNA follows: TGTGCCAGCAGCGGAACAGGGGGCTCCAATCAGCCCCAGCATTTT.

Here the CDR3 reads CASSSGQGAGEQYF. CDR3 bases: TGCGCCAGCAGCTCCGGACAGGGGGCTGGAGAGCAGTACTTC. The rearrangement joins TRBV5-1 to TRBJ2-7; 11 positions match TRBD1. V shed 3 bases, J shed 7 bases, and the junction held 6 bases outside the gene matches. Germline CDR1 reads SGHRS; CDR2 reads YFSETQ. The CDR3 sequence is 14 residues long. The entire variable domain, with the rest obtained from reference TRBV5-1 and TRBJ2-7, is as follows: KAGVTQTPRYLIKTRGQQVTLSCSPISGHRSVSWYQQTPGQGLQFLFEYFSETQRNKGNFPGRFSGRQFSNSRSEMNVSTLELGDSALYLCASSSGQGAGEQYFGPGTRLTVT.

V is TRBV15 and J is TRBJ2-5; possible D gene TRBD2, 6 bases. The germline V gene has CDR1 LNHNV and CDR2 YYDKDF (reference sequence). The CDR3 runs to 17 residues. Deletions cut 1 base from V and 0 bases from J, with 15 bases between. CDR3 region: CATSRGRGTSYQETQYF. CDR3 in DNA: TGTGCCACCAGCAGAGGGCGTGGGACTTCGTACCAAGAGACCCAGTACTTC.